The rows below give T cell receptor beta chains drawn from one sample of a study of T cell responses to AZD1222 COVID-19 vaccine. Assay: immunoSEQ multiplex PCR; the TCRdb copy retains only in-frame clones and omits some. The sample contains 100,000 to 150,000 clones, 93% of which appear only once. This specimen consisted of peripheral blood, obtained on day 0 of AZD1222 vaccination. Source of these receptors: an adult in good health. CDR3s include the opening cysteine and the closing phenylalanine or tryptophan. A D gene is named only where the DNA matches it firmly. A clone size is listed for some rows: how often the clone was seen (once, few, many), or a class if it is expanded.

TRBV5-4	TRBJ2-3	.	.	13	CASSLAGADTQYF	TGTGCCAGCAGCTTGGCCGGGGCAGATACGCAGTATTTT
TRBV5-4	TRBJ2-1	.	.	12	CASSPREDKQFF	TGTGCCAGCAGCCCCAGGGAAGATAAGCAGTTCTTC
TRBV27	TRBJ2-3	.	.	15	CASSPWGNTGDTQYF	TGTGCCAGCAGTCCGTGGGGGAACACGGGCGATACGCAGTATTTT
TRBV6-5	TRBJ1-2	.	.	15	CASSYSVGANYGYTF	TGTGCCAGCAGTTACTCCGTGGGAGCTAACTATGGCTACACCTTC
TRBV15	TRBJ2-7	.	.	15	CATSRAGGRSYEQYF	TGTGCCACCAGCAGAGCGGGCGGCAGGTCATACGAGCAGTACTTC
TRBV9	TRBJ2-3	.	.	14	CASSYFGGTDTQYF	TGTGCCAGCAGCTACTTTGGAGGGACAGATACGCAGTATTTT
TRBV7-9	TRBJ2-3	.	.	17	CASSLAVGPEGTDTQYF	TGTGCCAGCAGCTTAGCTGTAGGCCCTGAGGGCACAGATACGCAGTATTTT
TRBV7-2	TRBJ1-4	.	.	13	CASSLGGGEKLFF	TGTGCCAGCAGCTTAGGGGGAGGGGAAAAACTGTTTTTT
TRBV5-1	TRBJ1-2	.	.	12	CASRGDIYGYTF	TGCGCCAGCAGAGGGGACATTTATGGCTACACCTTC
TRBV28	TRBJ2-7	TRBD2	.	20	CASSLMRGSVLAGGLYEQYF	TGTGCCAGCAGTTTAATGAGGGGGTCTGTCCTAGCGGGAGGCCTCTACGAGCAGTACTTC
TRBV5-4	TRBJ1-2	.	few	17	CASSLEGVKGRGYGYTF	TGTGCCAGCAGCTTGGAGGGTGTGAAGGGTAGAGGCTATGGCTACACCTTC
TRBV11-2	TRBJ1-1	TRBD1	.	14	CASSLGQLNTEAFF	TGTGCCAGCAGCCTGGGACAGTTGAACACTGAAGCTTTCTTT
TRBV27	TRBJ2-7	.	.	15	CASSSDRTPSYEQYF	TGTGCCAGCAGTTCCGACAGGACTCCTTCCTACGAGCAGTACTTC
TRBV3-1/TRBV3-2	TRBJ1-6	.	.	15	CASSHSTGANSPLHF	TGTGCCAGCAGCCACTCGACAGGAGCTAATTCACCCCTCCACTTT
TRBV19	TRBJ1-5	.	.	13	CASSIQVGQPQHF	TGTGCCAGTAGTATACAAGTGGGCCAGCCCCAGCATTTT
TRBV4-3	TRBJ2-7	.	.	15	CASSQDRDASYEQYF	TGCGCCAGCAGCCAAGATCGGGACGCCTCCTACGAGCAGTACTTC
TRBV30	TRBJ1-2	.	.	14	CAWSLDGAVYGYTF	TGTGCCTGGAGTCTCGACGGGGCCGTTTATGGCTACACCTTC
TRBV5-1	TRBJ1-6	.	.	14	CASSAHRPNSPLHF	TGCGCCAGCAGCGCGCACAGACCTAATTCACCCCTCCACTTT
TRBV3-1/TRBV3-2	TRBJ2-2	TRBD1	.	20	CASTTSTKGQGKGFAGELFF	TGTGCCAGCACCACATCCACTAAGGGACAGGGAAAAGGTTTCGCCGGGGAGCTGTTTTTT
TRBV9	TRBJ2-2	.	.	15	CASSVSRSWTGELFF	TGTGCCAGCAGCGTATCCAGGTCGTGGACCGGGGAGCTGTTTTTT
TRBV5-1	TRBJ1-1	.	.	15	CASSQQGTMNTEAFF	TGCGCCAGCAGCCAGCAGGGGACTATGAACACTGAAGCTTTCTTT
TRBV6-5	TRBJ2-5	.	.	14	CASRRDPLGETQYF	TGTGCCAGCCGCCGGGATCCCCTTGGGGAGACCCAGTACTTC
TRBV9	TRBJ2-1	.	.	18	CASSVFAGGQSSYNEQFF	TGTGCCAGCAGCGTATTTGCGGGGGGACAGTCATCCTACAATGAGCAGTTCTTC
TRBV11-1	TRBJ1-1	TRBD1	.	16	CASSQGTGGLNTEAFF	TGTGCCAGCAGCCAAGGGACAGGGGGACTGAACACTGAAGCTTTCTTT
TRBV20-1	TRBJ1-2	.	.	9	CSAYYGYTF	TGCAGTGCCTACTATGGCTACACCTTC
TRBV9	TRBJ1-5	.	.	15	CASSPSDSSNQPQHF	TGTGCCAGCAGCCCCTCCGACAGTAGCAATCAGCCCCAGCATTTT
TRBV7-9	TRBJ1-4	TRBD1	.	15	CASSFAQGAGEKLFF	TGTGCCAGCAGCTTCGCACAGGGGGCCGGCGAAAAACTGTTTTTT
TRBV29-1	TRBJ2-3	.	.	15	CSVDFPDTRTDTQYF	TGCAGCGTTGACTTTCCCGACACCCGCACAGATACGCAGTATTTT
TRBV29-1	TRBJ2-1	TRBD2	once	15	CSVVASGFSYNEQFF	TGCAGCGTTGTCGCTAGCGGTTTCTCCTACAATGAGCAGTTCTTC
TRBV3-1/TRBV3-2	TRBJ2-3	.	.	15	CASSPLAASTDTQYF	TGTGCCAGCAGCCCTTTAGCGGCTTCCACAGATACGCAGTATTTT
TRBV10-2	TRBJ1-1	.	.	13	CASSESENTEAFF	TGCGCCAGCAGTGAGTCCGAGAACACTGAAGCTTTCTTT
TRBV7-9	TRBJ2-7	TRBD1	.	14	CASSLRDSPYEQYF	TGTGCCAGCAGCTTACGGGACAGTCCCTACGAGCAGTACTTC
TRBV18	TRBJ2-3	.	.	17	CASSSRALGVGADTQYF	TGTGCCAGCTCATCCCGGGCCCTCGGGGTCGGCGCAGATACGCAGTATTTT
TRBV27	TRBJ2-7	.	.	13	CASSIGVGYEQYF	TGTGCCAGCTCAATCGGGGTTGGGTACGAGCAGTACTTC
TRBV7-9	TRBJ1-1	.	.	12	CASRNSDTEAFF	TGTGCCAGCAGAAATTCAGACACTGAAGCTTTCTTT
TRBV6-6	TRBJ2-7	.	.	15	CASSYKSGSSYEQYF	TGTGCCAGCAGTTACAAGTCAGGGAGCTCCTACGAGCAGTACTTC
TRBV19	TRBJ2-6	.	.	13	CASSISGANVLTF	TGTGCCAGTAGTATATCTGGGGCCAACGTCCTGACTTTC
TRBV27	TRBJ2-3	.	once	15	CASRSYLRGTDTQYF	TGTGCCAGCAGATCTTATCTGAGAGGCACAGATACGCAGTATTTT
TRBV7-6	TRBJ1-3	.	.	16	CASSLAPVNSGNTIYF	TGTGCCAGCAGCTTAGCGCCCGTGAACTCTGGAAACACCATATATTTT
TRBV30	TRBJ2-7	.	.	14	CAWSVQRRSGEQYF	TGTGCCTGGAGTGTACAACGGAGGTCGGGGGAGCAGTACTTC
TRBV7-3	TRBJ2-1	TRBD1	.	15	CASSPGQGVNNEQFF	TGTGCCAGCAGTCCTGGACAGGGTGTGAACAATGAGCAGTTCTTC
TRBV12-3/TRBV12-4	TRBJ2-2	.	few	12	CASSLRVGELFF	TGTGCCAGCAGTTTACGGGTCGGGGAGCTGTTTTTT
TRBV5-1	TRBJ1-1	.	.	16	CASSLAPQAMNTEAFF	TGCGCCAGCAGCTTGGCCCCACAGGCCATGAACACTGAAGCTTTCTTT
TRBV18	TRBJ1-3	TRBD1	.	16	CASSSLTGTAGNTIYF	TGTGCCAGCTCATCCTTGACCGGGACAGCTGGAAACACCATATATTTT
TRBV7-9	TRBJ1-1	.	.	13	CASSLIGVSEAFF	TGTGCCAGCAGCCTAATTGGAGTAAGTGAAGCTTTCTTT
TRBV7-9	TRBJ2-1	.	.	15	CASSSTRGSSGEQFF	TGTGCCAGCAGCTCCACGAGGGGGAGCTCAGGGGAGCAGTTCTTC
TRBV5-5	TRBJ1-4	.	.	15	CASSSWTARDLKLFF	TGTGCCAGCAGCTCGTGGACAGCTAGGGATCTAAAACTGTTTTTT
TRBV11-2	TRBJ2-7	TRBD2	.	16	CASTVSGARSSYEQYF	TGTGCCAGCACCGTCAGCGGGGCCCGGAGCTCCTACGAGCAGTACTTC
TRBV6-5	TRBJ1-4	.	.	14	CASSYMGGIEKLFF	TGTGCCAGCAGTTACATGGGGGGGATTGAAAAACTGTTTTTT